This note documents a single T cell receptor (beta chain) sequence. The data were produced by immunoSEQ multiplex PCR, yet TCRdb's version contains in-frame clones alone and is incomplete. The sample yields 60,000 or so clones, 70% to 90% seen once. This record belongs to a study of OX40 agonist ivuxolimab in advanced cancers. Source: CD4+ or CD8+ T cells sorted from blood, taken in a trial of the OX40 agonist ivuxolimab. The clonotype originates from an adult with an advanced solid tumor such as melanoma, head and neck, liver or kidney cancer.

This chain's CDR3 is CASSLRSNEQYF. The DNA for the CDR3 is TGTGCCAGCAGCTTAAGGTCGAACGAGCAGTACTTC. The chain couples TRBV7-9 to TRBJ2-7; D is unresolved. The CDR3 covers 12 residues. Trimming removed 2 bases at V and 5 bases at J, with 7 bases between. Germline CDR1 is SEHNR and CDR2 is FQNEAQ (reference sequence).